This T cell receptor (beta chain) was obtained from a study of blood T cell repertoires in COVID-19. Sequencing was performed with immunoSEQ multiplex PCR; in TCRdb, only in-frame clones are kept and a portion is missing. The sample records a few hundred thousand clones, 88% being singletons. Trimming left V 8 bases short and J 6 bases short, with 18 bases between. The CDR3 totals 15 residues. Per the germline V gene, CDR1 is SGDLS and CDR2 is YYNGEE. The chain couples TRBV9 to TRBJ1-6; possibly TRBD1 for D (6 bases). Source material: PBMCs or T cells enriched from blood (not recorded which). The clonotype comes from a woman under 30 who had recovered from COVID-19. CDR3 bases: TGTGCCAGTTCGCAGACAGGTTTACCTAATTCACCCCTCCACTTT. Amino acids: CASSQTGLPNSPLHF.